The 9 T cell receptor beta chains in this list originate from one sample, sequenced in a study of T cell repertoires in cytomegalovirus infection. TCRdb processed the reads anew with MiXCR; each CDR3 protein has one entry. The sample consists of a few hundred thousand distinct CDR3 sequences, 40% of them appearing once. These receptors have no identified antigens. This specimen consisted of cultured PBMCs, obtained from culture after CMV antigen stimulation. All receptors derive from a human donor in good health (CMV status not recorded). Some clones in this sample may be carry-over from other donors' samples.

V gene TRBV12-3 or TRBV12-4 combines with J gene TRBJ2-3; D ambiguous. This CDR3 is built from 14 residues. The V end was cut by 3 bases, the J end by 0 bases, with 7 bases between. DNA for the CDR3: TGTGCCAGCAGTTTTGTGGCTAGCACAGATACGCAGTATTTT. The encoded protein is CASSFVASTDTQYF.

This clonotype was seen ten or more times. The chain couples TRBV7-2 to TRBJ1-1, with D uncertain. Germline loops: CDR1 SGHTA, CDR2 FQGNSA. CDR3 length: 12 residues. V gave up 0 bases and J gave up 7 bases, with 6 bases separating them. The CDR3 here is CASSLAFGEAFF. In DNA, the CDR3 is TGTGCCAGCAGCTTAGCCTTTGGTGAAGCTTTCTTT.

To note about this clonotype: The junction differs from germline at one of its ends, possibly a read error. J is TRBJ2-5 and V is TRBV11-2, with 8 bases lining up with TRBD2. CDR3 length equals 13 residues. Germline V lookup: CDR1 SGHAT, CDR2 FQNNGV. The DNA for the CDR3 is TGTGCCAGCAGCTCGGACCCCGGGACTAGAGCCGACTTC. It codes for CASSSDPGTRADF.

The chain combines TRBV2 with TRBJ2-3; D is tentatively TRBD1 or TRBD2 (7 bases each). Germline V CDR1 and CDR2: SNHLY, FYNNEI. The CDR3 is made up of 16 amino acids. Trimming took 5 bases from V and 3 from J, leaving 18 bases between them. The CDR3 bases are TGTGCCAGCAGTCCCATGGCCAGGGGGGGGACAGATACGCAGTATTTT. It is translated as CASSPMARGGTDTQYF.

The rearrangement links TRBV20-1 to TRBJ1-1; TRBD1 agrees at 9 bases. CDR3 length equals 16 residues. Germline V gene lookup returns CDR1 DFQATT and CDR2 SNEGSKA (reference sequence). V was pared by 5 bases and J by 0 bases, with 10 bases of the junction left unmatched. CDR3 loop: CSARVGTGTMNTEAFF. Written as DNA, the CDR3 is TGCAGTGCTCGCGTCGGGACAGGGACGATGAACACTGAAGCTTTCTTT.

There are a few counts of this clonotype. The V call is TRBV6-1, the J call TRBJ1-5, with a possible D match to TRBD1 (5 bases). Trimming stripped 3 bases from V and 7 bases from J, with 10 bases between. CDR3 length: 13 amino acids. CDR1 and CDR2 from the germline V gene are MNHNS and SASEGT. The CDR3 reads CASSDTRGQPQHF. DNA of the CDR3: TGTGCCAGCAGTGATACTAGGGGACAGCCCCAGCATTTT.

CDR3 protein: CASSLYGETEAFF. CDR3 nucleotides: TGCGCCAGCAGCTTGTATGGGGAGACTGAAGCTTTCTTT. This chain uses TRBV5-1 with TRBJ1-1; unclear D gene. Trimming stripped 1 base from V and 5 bases from J, with 9 bases between. CDR1 and CDR2 from the germline V gene are SGHRS and YFSETQ. The CDR3 consists of 13 residues.

The V and J genes are TRBV10-3 and TRBJ2-1; 12 bases are shared with TRBD1. The germline CDR1 and CDR2 sequences are ENHRY and SYGVKD. This CDR3 has 15 residues. V lost 6 bases and J lost 1; bases outside the gene matches: 1. CDR3 amino acids: CAIRGQGASYNEQFF. In DNA, the CDR3 is TGTGCCATCAGGGGACAGGGGGCGTCCTACAATGAGCAGTTCTTC.

For this clonotype: A read error may account for a junction end that differs from germline. The V gene is TRBV12-3 or TRBV12-4, the J gene TRBJ2-1, with 9 bases lining up with TRBD2. The CDR3 spans 13 residues. Here the CDR3 reads CATAKGRGRGGIF. The CDR3 DNA is TGTGCCACCGCAAAAGGGAGGGGGCGGGGGGGGATCTTC.